This T cell receptor beta chain was captured by sequencing in a study of Ad26.COV2.S vaccination and SARS-CoV-2 variants. Study details: Participants got Ad26.COV2.S intramuscularly, once or twice 56 days apart. General study points: Higher spike-specific TCR breadth was found in vaccine recipients than in placebo recipients. A substantial breadth of spike-specific CD8+ and CD4+ T cell responses after vaccination has been reported.

Germline CDR1 is SGHDT and CDR2 is YYEEEE. V dropped 0 bases and J dropped 7 bases, with 14 bases sitting between them. This CDR3 has 16 residues. The treatment is: about 20 received Ad26.COV2.S at low or high dose, single or two shots; several received placebo; per-sample allocation not given. Day 63 following the first vaccine or placebo injection was when the samples were taken. The individual, an adult aged 18-55 years, was a donor in Boston. To note about this clone: Its antigen is undetermined.

Clones were sequenced by immunoSEQ multiplex PCR, and TCRdb holds only the in-frame ones, with some missing. The sample has approximately 250,000 clones, 87% seen once. Sequences were derived from peripheral blood, sampled in a trial of Ad26.COV2.S vaccine versus placebo. The receptor was isolated from a person aged 18 to 65 who received the Ad26.COV2.S COVID-19 vaccine or a placebo. The J gene is TRBJ1-6, the V gene TRBV5-6; weak D call: TRBD1 (5 bases). The CDR3 loop is CASSLDTGTGNSPLHF. The CDR3 bases are TGTGCCAGCAGCTTGGATACCGGGACCGGGAATTCACCCCTCCACTTT.